The rows below give T cell receptor beta chains drawn from one sample of a study of blood T cell repertoires in COVID-19. Sequencing was performed with immunoSEQ multiplex PCR; in TCRdb, only in-frame clones are kept and a portion is missing. Of a few hundred thousand clones detected, approximately 83% appear once; the ten largest clones hold approximately 1.8%. Material for sequencing was peripheral blood. The receptor source for this set is a man aged 30 to 39 who had recovered from COVID-19. Both conserved end residues are part of each CDR3. Each record gives: J gene, V gene, clone size, D gene, CDR3 DNA, CDR3 protein. A D gene is named only where the DNA matches it firmly. Clone size, where shown, is once, few, many, or a class for clones that have expanded.

j_call: TRBJ2-2
v_call: TRBV23-1
clone_size: NA
d_call: NA
cdr3_nt: TGCGCCAGCAGTCTCGGGGCAGGGGACACCGGGGAGCTGTTTTTT
cdr3_aa: CASSLGAGDTGELFF

j_call: TRBJ1-1
v_call: TRBV25-1
clone_size: NA
d_call: TRBD1
cdr3_nt: TGTGCCAGCAGTGAAGCTACCGGGACAGGGGGGACTGAAGCTTTCTTT
cdr3_aa: CASSEATGTGGTEAFF

j_call: TRBJ1-6
v_call: TRBV18
clone_size: NA
d_call: TRBD1
cdr3_nt: TGTGCCAGCTCGGGACAGGGGGCGGAAAATTCACCCCTCCACTTT
cdr3_aa: CASSGQGAENSPLHF

j_call: TRBJ2-5
v_call: TRBV28
clone_size: NA
d_call: TRBD1
cdr3_nt: TGTGCCAGCAGTTGGGCCGGACAGGGGAAAGAGACCCAGTACTTC
cdr3_aa: CASSWAGQGKETQYF

j_call: TRBJ2-7
v_call: TRBV9
clone_size: NA
d_call: TRBD1
cdr3_nt: TGTGCCAGCAGCGGGGGGGACAGGGGCAAAGGCGAGCAGTACTTC
cdr3_aa: CASSGGDRGKGEQYF

j_call: TRBJ1-4
v_call: TRBV4-1
clone_size: NA
d_call: TRBD1
cdr3_nt: TGCGCCAGCAGCCGCCAACCAGGGGGCGCCAATGAAAAACTGTTTTTT
cdr3_aa: CASSRQPGGANEKLFF

j_call: TRBJ1-2
v_call: TRBV19
clone_size: NA
d_call: NA
cdr3_nt: TGTGCCAGTAGTAATACCTCGGCGGGAGCGGCTAACTATGGCTACACCTTC
cdr3_aa: CASSNTSAGAANYGYTF

j_call: TRBJ2-5
v_call: TRBV24-1
clone_size: NA
d_call: NA
cdr3_nt: TGTGCCACCAGTGAAGCGGGGACCCAGTACTTC
cdr3_aa: CATSEAGTQYF

j_call: TRBJ1-1
v_call: TRBV10-3
clone_size: NA
d_call: TRBD1
cdr3_nt: TGTGCCATCAGTGATCCAGGGGGCACTGAAGCTTTCTTT
cdr3_aa: CAISDPGGTEAFF

j_call: TRBJ2-3
v_call: TRBV4-2
clone_size: NA
d_call: TRBD1
cdr3_nt: TGTGCCAGCAGCAAACCGGACAGGGGGCTGAATACGCAGTATTTT
cdr3_aa: CASSKPDRGLNTQYF

j_call: TRBJ2-5
v_call: TRBV3-1/TRBV3-2
clone_size: NA
d_call: NA
cdr3_nt: TGTGCCTCACGCGGGGATGAGACCCAGTACTTC
cdr3_aa: CASRGDETQYF

j_call: TRBJ2-1
v_call: TRBV28
clone_size: NA
d_call: TRBD2
cdr3_nt: TGTGCCAGCAGTCCCTTACTAGCGGGGGGAAAAGAGCAGTTCTTC
cdr3_aa: CASSPLLAGGKEQFF

j_call: TRBJ2-2
v_call: TRBV4-2
clone_size: NA
d_call: TRBD2
cdr3_nt: TGTGCCAGCAGCCAAGGGGGACTAGCGGGGGACCCGGGCGGGGAGCTGTTTTTT
cdr3_aa: CASSQGGLAGDPGGELFF

j_call: TRBJ2-1
v_call: TRBV9
clone_size: NA
d_call: NA
cdr3_nt: TGTGCCAGCAGCGTAACCACAGATTTCTACAATGAGCAGTTCTTC
cdr3_aa: CASSVTTDFYNEQFF

j_call: TRBJ1-4
v_call: TRBV14
clone_size: NA
d_call: TRBD1
cdr3_nt: TGTGCCAGCAGCCAGTCGACAGGGACTAATGAAAAACTGTTTTTT
cdr3_aa: CASSQSTGTNEKLFF

j_call: TRBJ2-5
v_call: TRBV19
clone_size: NA
d_call: NA
cdr3_nt: TGTGCCAGTAGTCCGGGTCACGAGACCCAGTACTTC
cdr3_aa: CASSPGHETQYF

j_call: TRBJ1-2
v_call: TRBV4-1
clone_size: many
d_call: TRBD1
cdr3_nt: TGCGCCAGCACCTCGGGACAGGGGGATGGCTACACCTTC
cdr3_aa: CASTSGQGDGYTF

j_call: TRBJ1-1
v_call: TRBV7-9
clone_size: NA
d_call: NA
cdr3_nt: TGTGCCAGCAGAGTGACGCAGGGTTTGAACACTGAAGCTTTCTTT
cdr3_aa: CASRVTQGLNTEAFF

j_call: TRBJ2-2
v_call: TRBV9
clone_size: NA
d_call: NA
cdr3_nt: TGTGCCAGCAGCTCATATCGAGGAGGGACCGGGGAGCTGTTTTTT
cdr3_aa: CASSSYRGGTGELFF

j_call: TRBJ2-3
v_call: TRBV12-5
clone_size: few
d_call: TRBD1
cdr3_nt: TGTGCTAGTGGTTTGTCTCAGACAGGGGGTTCTGCAGATACGCAGTATTTT
cdr3_aa: CASGLSQTGGSADTQYF

j_call: TRBJ1-5
v_call: TRBV2
clone_size: NA
d_call: TRBD1
cdr3_nt: TGTGCCAGCAGCGCGGGACAGGGATATCAGCCCCAGCATTTT
cdr3_aa: CASSAGQGYQPQHF

j_call: TRBJ2-2
v_call: TRBV7-9
clone_size: NA
d_call: NA
cdr3_nt: TGTGCCCCCACTGAGGGCACCGGGGAGCTGTTTTTT
cdr3_aa: CAPTEGTGELFF

j_call: TRBJ1-2
v_call: TRBV2
clone_size: NA
d_call: NA
cdr3_nt: TGTGCCAGCAACTACAGGGTCCGGGGCGGCTACACCTTC
cdr3_aa: CASNYRVRGGYTF

j_call: TRBJ2-5
v_call: TRBV2
clone_size: NA
d_call: NA
cdr3_nt: TGTGCCAGCAGTGAAGACGGGACTGGGGGGGAGACCCAGTACTTC
cdr3_aa: CASSEDGTGGETQYF

j_call: TRBJ1-2
v_call: TRBV7-9
clone_size: NA
d_call: NA
cdr3_nt: TGTGCCAGCAGCCTCTCGAGGAGCGCCGGGAGCTACACCTTC
cdr3_aa: CASSLSRSAGSYTF

j_call: TRBJ2-6
v_call: TRBV5-4
clone_size: NA
d_call: TRBD2
cdr3_nt: TGTGCCAGCAGCCCTGGACTAGCGGGGCGCCGGGAGGCCAACGTCCTGACTTTC
cdr3_aa: CASSPGLAGRREANVLTF

j_call: TRBJ2-7
v_call: TRBV5-4
clone_size: few
d_call: TRBD1
cdr3_nt: TGTGCCAGCAGCTTGGTAGGGACAGGGCTCTACGAGCAGTACTTC
cdr3_aa: CASSLVGTGLYEQYF

j_call: TRBJ1-6
v_call: TRBV6-6
clone_size: NA
d_call: NA
cdr3_nt: TGTGCCAGCAGTAAAGTTCGGGATAATTCACCCCTCCACTTT
cdr3_aa: CASSKVRDNSPLHF

j_call: TRBJ1-4
v_call: TRBV2
clone_size: once
d_call: TRBD1
cdr3_nt: TGTGCCAGCAGTTCCGGGACAGGGGATGAAAAACTGTTTTTT
cdr3_aa: CASSSGTGDEKLFF

j_call: TRBJ2-3
v_call: TRBV2
clone_size: NA
d_call: TRBD2
cdr3_nt: TGTGCCAGCAGTGTGCCCTTTACTAGCGGGGGGTTCAATGGGACAGATACGCAGTATTTT
cdr3_aa: CASSVPFTSGGFNGTDTQYF

j_call: TRBJ1-5
v_call: TRBV2
clone_size: NA
d_call: NA
cdr3_nt: TGTGCCAGCAGTGATTTACAAGCGGGCAATCAGCCCCAGCATTTT
cdr3_aa: CASSDLQAGNQPQHF

j_call: TRBJ2-4
v_call: TRBV14
clone_size: NA
d_call: TRBD1
cdr3_nt: TGTGCCAGCAGGCTACCATTACAGGGGATACTAGCCAAAAACATTCAGTACTTC
cdr3_aa: CASRLPLQGILAKNIQYF

j_call: TRBJ1-2
v_call: TRBV5-4
clone_size: NA
d_call: NA
cdr3_nt: TGTGCCAGCAGCTTGGAGGGGTTTCATGGCTACACCTTC
cdr3_aa: CASSLEGFHGYTF

j_call: TRBJ1-1
v_call: TRBV7-8
clone_size: NA
d_call: TRBD1
cdr3_nt: TGTGCCAGCAGCCCTAGGACAGGGGGCTCGGGCACTGAAGCTTTCTTT
cdr3_aa: CASSPRTGGSGTEAFF

j_call: TRBJ1-2
v_call: TRBV5-1
clone_size: NA
d_call: NA
cdr3_nt: TGCGCCAGCAGAAATAACACAGGTCCCTATGGCTACACCTTC
cdr3_aa: CASRNNTGPYGYTF

j_call: TRBJ2-5
v_call: TRBV5-1
clone_size: NA
d_call: TRBD2
cdr3_nt: TGCGCCAGCAGCCGCGCGGGGGACGGTAAAGAGACCCAGTACTTC
cdr3_aa: CASSRAGDGKETQYF

j_call: TRBJ1-5
v_call: TRBV24-1
clone_size: NA
d_call: NA
cdr3_nt: TGTGCCACCCAGGCGAGGGGAGGTCAGCCCCAGCATTTT
cdr3_aa: CATQARGGQPQHF

j_call: TRBJ1-4
v_call: TRBV7-2
clone_size: NA
d_call: NA
cdr3_nt: TGTGCCAGCAGCGTTAGCGGGGGGGTTTGGGAAAAACTGTTTTTT
cdr3_aa: CASSVSGGVWEKLFF

j_call: TRBJ2-2
v_call: TRBV7-3
clone_size: once
d_call: TRBD2
cdr3_nt: TGTGCCAGCAGCAAAAGCGGGGGCCCCGGGGAGCTGTTTTTT
cdr3_aa: CASSKSGGPGELFF

j_call: TRBJ2-5
v_call: TRBV2
clone_size: NA
d_call: NA
cdr3_nt: TGTGCCAGCAGTGATGAAGGGGTTAAGACCCAGTACTTC
cdr3_aa: CASSDEGVKTQYF

j_call: TRBJ1-4
v_call: TRBV4-1
clone_size: NA
d_call: TRBD1
cdr3_nt: TGCGCCAGCAGCCAAGAGAGGACAGGGAGTAACGAAAAACTGTTTTTT
cdr3_aa: CASSQERTGSNEKLFF

j_call: TRBJ1-1
v_call: TRBV29-1
clone_size: once
d_call: TRBD1
cdr3_nt: TGCAGCGTTAACCCCAGGGGGCTAACGAACACTGAAGCTTTCTTT
cdr3_aa: CSVNPRGLTNTEAFF

j_call: TRBJ1-2
v_call: TRBV7-2
clone_size: NA
d_call: NA
cdr3_nt: TGTGCCAGCAGCCCAATCTATGGCTACACCTTC
cdr3_aa: CASSPIYGYTF

j_call: TRBJ2-7
v_call: TRBV5-1
clone_size: NA
d_call: NA
cdr3_nt: TGCGCCAGCAGCTCGCACCAGGGGTCCTACGAGCAGTACTTC
cdr3_aa: CASSSHQGSYEQYF

j_call: TRBJ1-2
v_call: TRBV6-1
clone_size: NA
d_call: NA
cdr3_nt: TGTGCCAGCAGTGAATGGCAGGGTACGAGGGGCTACACCTTC
cdr3_aa: CASSEWQGTRGYTF

j_call: TRBJ1-5
v_call: TRBV19
clone_size: few
d_call: NA
cdr3_nt: TGTGCCAGTAGTATAGGCCAGGGTGTCGCTCAGCCCCAGCATTTT
cdr3_aa: CASSIGQGVAQPQHF

j_call: TRBJ2-1
v_call: TRBV11-2
clone_size: NA
d_call: TRBD2
cdr3_nt: TGTGCCAGCAGTTTAATCGGGACCGGGGGGAATGAGCAGTTCTTC
cdr3_aa: CASSLIGTGGNEQFF